Listed below are T cell receptor beta chains from one sample, sequenced in a study of blood T cell repertoires in COVID-19. TCRdb keeps only in-frame clones here, not all; method: immunoSEQ multiplex PCR. The repertoire holds some 130,000 clones, with around 89% as singletons. The sequenced sample was peripheral blood. The source of these receptors is a man in his 60s with COVID-19, enrolled during active disease. Both conserved end residues are part of each CDR3. Clone size appears in some rows only: once, few, many, or a class for an expanded clone.

CDR3aa: CASSIDRTGNYGYTF
v_gene: TRBV19
j_gene: TRBJ1-2
abundance: .

CDR3aa: CASRETSGGIYEQFF
v_gene: TRBV2
j_gene: TRBJ2-1
abundance: .

CDR3aa: CASSLDSQGRNSPLHF
v_gene: TRBV11-3
j_gene: TRBJ1-6
abundance: .

CDR3aa: CASSLDRYGYTF
v_gene: TRBV5-1
j_gene: TRBJ1-2
abundance: once

CDR3aa: CASSRGSANYGYTF
v_gene: TRBV5-6
j_gene: TRBJ1-2
abundance: .

CDR3aa: CAWSVLGGGEQYF
v_gene: TRBV30
j_gene: TRBJ2-7
abundance: .

CDR3aa: CASSYSNIGGRGYTF
v_gene: TRBV6-5
j_gene: TRBJ1-2
abundance: .

CDR3aa: CASRQQGLGSPLHF
v_gene: TRBV6-6
j_gene: TRBJ1-6
abundance: .

CDR3aa: CASSFDYGYTF
v_gene: TRBV7-9
j_gene: TRBJ1-2
abundance: .

CDR3aa: CASSPHVGGANTEAFF
v_gene: TRBV7-3
j_gene: TRBJ1-1
abundance: .

CDR3aa: CASSYSDSNYGYTF
v_gene: TRBV6-6
j_gene: TRBJ1-2
abundance: .

CDR3aa: CSGRDSGTEAFF
v_gene: TRBV29-1
j_gene: TRBJ1-1
abundance: .

CDR3aa: CATRGTADNTGELFF
v_gene: TRBV24-1
j_gene: TRBJ2-2
abundance: .

CDR3aa: CASSYLLGTGNTEAFF
v_gene: TRBV6-6
j_gene: TRBJ1-1
abundance: .

CDR3aa: CASSLETGGWYGGYTF
v_gene: TRBV5-4
j_gene: TRBJ1-2
abundance: .

CDR3aa: CASSTLRDTARLANYGYTF
v_gene: TRBV19
j_gene: TRBJ1-2
abundance: .

CDR3aa: CASSNYRETGQQWDSPLHF
v_gene: TRBV21-1
j_gene: TRBJ1-6
abundance: .

CDR3aa: CASSLSQAFPGHF
v_gene: TRBV5-5
j_gene: TRBJ1-5
abundance: .

CDR3aa: CASSLQGEKLFF
v_gene: TRBV28
j_gene: TRBJ1-4
abundance: .

CDR3aa: CASTPGEGSNQPQHF
v_gene: TRBV19
j_gene: TRBJ1-5
abundance: .

CDR3aa: CASSYSKTGGKETQYF
v_gene: TRBV6-5
j_gene: TRBJ2-5
abundance: once

CDR3aa: CSASPSYSGNTIYF
v_gene: TRBV20-1
j_gene: TRBJ1-3
abundance: .